Each of the 2 T cell receptor beta chains below was sequenced from the same sample in a study of identical twins' blood T cells. TCRdb analysed the 5' RACE reads with MiXCR anew, one entry per CDR3 protein. Of hundreds of thousands of distinct CDR3 sequences in the sample, 28% were seen once. The sample consisted of PBMCs. These receptors were taken from a woman aged 18 to 55 in good health.

The chain combines TRBV5-1 with TRBJ2-7, with 7 nucleotides matching TRBD2. CDR3 length: 14 residues. The V segment lost 0 bases and the J segment 5 bases; nucleotides outside the gene matches: 5. Germline values: CDR1 SGHRS, CDR2 YFSETQ. The CDR3 DNA sequence: TGCGCCAGCAGCTTGGGACTAGCTTCCCACGAGCAGTACTTC. Translated: CASSLGLASHEQYF.

This clonotype was seen more than once but under ten times. The chain has TRBV7-9 and TRBJ2-1; no clear D gene. CDR3 length: 12 amino acids. With 8 bases removed from V and 5 bases from J, the gap between germline ends came to 10 bases. Germline CDR1 SEHNR, CDR2 FQNEAQ (reference sequence). CDR3 DNA sequence: TGTGCCAGCCCAAGGGTCGACAATGAGCAGTTCTTC. It encodes CASPRVDNEQFF.